The rows below give T cell receptor beta chains drawn from one sample of a study of blood T cell repertoires in COVID-19. Sequenced by immunoSEQ multiplex PCR; TCRdb stores in-frame clones only, minus some. The repertoire holds approximately 210,000 clones, with 89% as singletons. Material: PBMCs or T cells enriched from blood (not recorded which). These receptors came from a woman under 30 who had recovered from COVID-19. The CDR3 runs from the conserved cysteine through the conserved F or W. A D gene is named only where the DNA matches it firmly. Expanded clones are given a class, and other clones once, few, many or no size at all.

abundance: -
j_gene: TRBJ2-5
d_gene: -
v_gene: TRBV28
CDR3aa: CASSFSGRGETQYF
CDR3nt: TGTGCCAGCAGTTTCTCAGGGAGGGGGGAGACCCAGTACTTC

abundance: -
j_gene: TRBJ1-3
d_gene: -
v_gene: TRBV6-1
CDR3aa: CASSEVAGRQGNTIYF
CDR3nt: TGTGCCAGCAGTGAAGTGGCGGGGCGCCAAGGAAACACCATATATTTT

abundance: -
j_gene: TRBJ1-5
d_gene: -
v_gene: TRBV19
CDR3aa: CASDFGVTNQPQHF
CDR3nt: TGTGCCAGTGACTTTGGAGTCACCAATCAGCCCCAGCATTTT

abundance: -
j_gene: TRBJ2-5
d_gene: -
v_gene: TRBV14
CDR3aa: CASSQAGSRRVETQYF
CDR3nt: TGTGCCAGCAGCCAGGCGGGATCTAGGCGGGTGGAGACCCAGTACTTC

abundance: -
j_gene: TRBJ2-1
d_gene: TRBD1
v_gene: TRBV11-2
CDR3aa: CASSLGDRYNEQFF
CDR3nt: TGTGCCAGCAGCTTGGGGGACAGATACAATGAGCAGTTCTTC

abundance: -
j_gene: TRBJ2-2
d_gene: TRBD1
v_gene: TRBV24-1
CDR3aa: CATSSTGAGTGELFF
CDR3nt: TGTGCCACCAGTTCGACAGGGGCGGGGACCGGGGAGCTGTTTTTT

abundance: -
j_gene: TRBJ2-7
d_gene: -
v_gene: TRBV5-1
CDR3aa: CASSIADYYEQYF
CDR3nt: TGCGCCAGCAGCATAGCGGATTACTACGAGCAGTACTTC

abundance: -
j_gene: TRBJ2-2
d_gene: -
v_gene: TRBV6-5
CDR3aa: CASSLQGNTGELFF
CDR3nt: TGTGCCAGCAGTCTACAGGGGAACACCGGGGAGCTGTTTTTT

abundance: -
j_gene: TRBJ2-2
d_gene: TRBD1
v_gene: TRBV2
CDR3aa: CASSEEGQGPHLNTGELFF
CDR3nt: TGTGCCAGCAGTGAAGAAGGACAGGGGCCGCACCTAAACACCGGGGAGCTGTTTTTT

abundance: -
j_gene: TRBJ1-3
d_gene: -
v_gene: TRBV28
CDR3aa: CASSLQVPGNTIYF
CDR3nt: TGTGCCAGCAGTCTACAGGTCCCTGGAAACACCATATATTTT

abundance: few
j_gene: TRBJ1-1
d_gene: TRBD1
v_gene: TRBV5-1
CDR3aa: CASSLEQGSNTEAFF
CDR3nt: TGCGCCAGCAGCTTAGAACAGGGGTCGAACACTGAAGCTTTCTTT

abundance: few
j_gene: TRBJ2-1
d_gene: -
v_gene: TRBV7-9
CDR3aa: CASSLSAGSSYNEQFF
CDR3nt: TGTGCCAGCAGCTTATCTGCTGGGAGCTCCTACAATGAGCAGTTCTTC

abundance: -
j_gene: TRBJ2-5
d_gene: TRBD1
v_gene: TRBV29-1
CDR3aa: CSARDSGGTQYF
CDR3nt: TGCAGCGCCCGGGACAGCGGAGGGACCCAGTACTTC

abundance: -
j_gene: TRBJ2-2
d_gene: TRBD1
v_gene: TRBV5-1
CDR3aa: CASSLVQGDTGELFF
CDR3nt: TGCGCCAGCAGCTTGGTGCAGGGGGACACCGGGGAGCTGTTTTTT

abundance: once
j_gene: TRBJ1-3
d_gene: TRBD1
v_gene: TRBV28
CDR3aa: CASSLSLLWTGASLAGNTIYF
CDR3nt: TGTGCCAGCAGTTTAAGCCTTCTTTGGACAGGGGCCAGTTTAGCTGGAAACACCATATATTTT

abundance: -
j_gene: TRBJ2-4
d_gene: TRBD2
v_gene: TRBV9
CDR3aa: CASSVGEGAKNIQYF
CDR3nt: TGTGCCAGCAGCGTAGGGGAGGGAGCCAAAAACATTCAGTACTTC

abundance: -
j_gene: TRBJ1-2
d_gene: TRBD1
v_gene: TRBV28
CDR3aa: CASSHRDRGRGDYGYTF
CDR3nt: TGTGCCAGCAGTCACCGGGACAGGGGGCGAGGGGACTATGGCTACACCTTC

abundance: -
j_gene: TRBJ2-1
d_gene: -
v_gene: TRBV27
CDR3aa: CASRGRGSTYNEQFF
CDR3nt: TGTGCCAGCAGGGGGAGGGGGAGTACCTACAATGAGCAGTTCTTC

abundance: -
j_gene: TRBJ2-1
d_gene: -
v_gene: TRBV9
CDR3aa: CASSVGGGRSNEQFF
CDR3nt: TGCGCCAGCAGCGTAGGGGGGGGCAGGAGCAATGAGCAGTTCTTC

abundance: -
j_gene: TRBJ2-5
d_gene: TRBD1
v_gene: TRBV5-1
CDR3aa: CASSLGTGQQQETQYF
CDR3nt: TGCGCCAGCAGCTTGGGTACGGGACAGCAACAAGAGACCCAGTACTTC

abundance: -
j_gene: TRBJ2-1
d_gene: TRBD1
v_gene: TRBV5-1
CDR3aa: CASSLVPGQGLYNEQFF
CDR3nt: TGCGCCAGCAGCTTGGTCCCGGGACAGGGCCTCTACAATGAGCAGTTCTTC

abundance: -
j_gene: TRBJ2-7
d_gene: -
v_gene: TRBV5-1
CDR3aa: CASSLGSGGVYEQYF
CDR3nt: TGCGCCAGCAGCTTGGGCAGTGGCGGGGTCTACGAGCAGTACTTC

abundance: once
j_gene: TRBJ2-1
d_gene: -
v_gene: TRBV27
CDR3aa: CASSLTSSSYNEQFF
CDR3nt: TGTGCCAGCAGCCTAACTAGTAGCTCCTACAATGAGCAGTTCTTC

abundance: -
j_gene: TRBJ1-4
d_gene: -
v_gene: TRBV6-1
CDR3aa: CASSGHLARQLEKLFF
CDR3nt: TGTGCCAGCAGTGGTCATTTGGCGCGACAGCTTGAAAAACTGTTTTTT

abundance: -
j_gene: TRBJ2-7
d_gene: TRBD2
v_gene: TRBV6-1
CDR3aa: CASSDRESGVYEQYF
CDR3nt: TGTGCCAGCAGTGATCGGGAGAGCGGGGTCTACGAGCAGTACTTC

abundance: -
j_gene: TRBJ2-3
d_gene: TRBD1
v_gene: TRBV5-8
CDR3aa: CASSTGQGTLVYTDTQYF
CDR3nt: TGTGCCAGCAGCACGGGACAGGGTACATTAGTATACACAGATACGCAGTATTTT

abundance: few
j_gene: TRBJ1-1
d_gene: TRBD1
v_gene: TRBV27
CDR3aa: CASRPRDRVNTEAFF
CDR3nt: TGTGCCAGCAGGCCCCGGGACAGGGTAAACACTGAAGCTTTCTTT

abundance: -
j_gene: TRBJ2-7
d_gene: TRBD2
v_gene: TRBV7-6
CDR3aa: CASSPRAGGDSYEQYF
CDR3nt: TGTGCCAGCAGCCCCCGTGCCGGGGGGGACTCCTACGAGCAGTACTTC

abundance: -
j_gene: TRBJ2-2
d_gene: -
v_gene: TRBV5-1
CDR3aa: CASSLSRRGNTGELFF
CDR3nt: TGCGCCAGCAGCTTGAGTAGACGCGGAAACACCGGGGAGCTGTTTTTT

abundance: once
j_gene: TRBJ2-3
d_gene: -
v_gene: TRBV25-1
CDR3aa: CASSEFMRSGTDTQYF
CDR3nt: TGTGCCAGCAGTGAATTTATGAGGTCAGGGACAGATACGCAGTATTTT

abundance: many
j_gene: TRBJ2-3
d_gene: TRBD2
v_gene: TRBV5-1
CDR3aa: CASSWVAGAITDTQYF
CDR3nt: TGCGCCAGCAGCTGGGTAGCGGGGGCTATCACAGATACGCAGTATTTT

abundance: -
j_gene: TRBJ2-1
d_gene: TRBD2
v_gene: TRBV6-5
CDR3aa: CASSPGLAGVQEQFF
CDR3nt: TGTGCCAGCAGTCCGGGACTAGCGGGGGTTCAGGAGCAGTTCTTC

abundance: -
j_gene: TRBJ2-1
d_gene: TRBD2
v_gene: TRBV2
CDR3aa: CASSSAGPVDEQFF
CDR3nt: TGTGCCAGCAGTTCAGCGGGGCCGGTGGATGAGCAGTTCTTC

abundance: -
j_gene: TRBJ1-6
d_gene: -
v_gene: TRBV7-2
CDR3aa: CASSHNSYNSPLHF
CDR3nt: TGTGCCAGCAGCCACAATTCCTATAATTCACCCCTCCACTTT

abundance: -
j_gene: TRBJ2-4
d_gene: -
v_gene: TRBV11-1
CDR3aa: CASRSSLAKNIQYF
CDR3nt: TGTGCCAGCAGAAGCTCGTTAGCCAAAAACATTCAGTACTTC

abundance: -
j_gene: TRBJ1-1
d_gene: -
v_gene: TRBV3-1/TRBV3-2
CDR3aa: CASSQGGGAGTEAFF
CDR3nt: TGTGCCAGCAGCCAAGGTGGGGGGGCGGGAACTGAAGCTTTCTTT

abundance: -
j_gene: TRBJ2-3
d_gene: TRBD2
v_gene: TRBV9
CDR3aa: CASSPLGAGGRTDTQYF
CDR3nt: TGTGCCAGCAGCCCCCTAGGTGCGGGGGGACGCACAGATACGCAGTATTTT

abundance: -
j_gene: TRBJ2-7
d_gene: TRBD2
v_gene: TRBV15
CDR3aa: CATSRDLSGASEQYF
CDR3nt: TGTGCCACCAGCAGAGATCTCAGCGGGGCGAGCGAGCAGTACTTC

abundance: -
j_gene: TRBJ2-1
d_gene: -
v_gene: TRBV29-1
CDR3aa: CSVEDPRLPPFF
CDR3nt: TGCAGCGTTGAAGATCCGAGGCTACCCCCGTTCTTC

abundance: few
j_gene: TRBJ2-2
d_gene: -
v_gene: TRBV5-6
CDR3aa: CASSLVAGNTGELFF
CDR3nt: TGTGCCAGCAGCTTGGTGGCTGGGAACACCGGGGAGCTGTTTTTT

abundance: few
j_gene: TRBJ1-6
d_gene: -
v_gene: TRBV29-1
CDR3aa: CSVEGEEDTSPLHF
CDR3nt: TGCAGCGTCGAAGGGGAGGAGGATACGTCCCCCCTCCACTTT

abundance: -
j_gene: TRBJ1-4
d_gene: -
v_gene: TRBV7-9
CDR3aa: CASREKRGPNEKLFF
CDR3nt: TGTGCCAGCAGAGAGAAACGAGGGCCGAATGAAAAACTGTTTTTT

abundance: -
j_gene: TRBJ1-3
d_gene: -
v_gene: TRBV28
CDR3aa: CASQTGANTIYF
CDR3nt: TGTGCCAGTCAGACAGGAGCAAACACCATATATTTT

abundance: -
j_gene: TRBJ1-5
d_gene: -
v_gene: TRBV29-1
CDR3aa: CSVAQNRNQPQHF
CDR3nt: TGCAGCGTCGCCCAGAATCGCAATCAGCCCCAGCATTTT

abundance: -
j_gene: TRBJ1-6
d_gene: -
v_gene: TRBV4-1
CDR3aa: CASSQSLRSPLHF
CDR3nt: TGCGCCAGCAGCCAATCATTGCGGTCACCCCTCCACTTT

abundance: -
j_gene: TRBJ1-2
d_gene: TRBD1
v_gene: TRBV23-1
CDR3aa: CASRGQGSYGYTF
CDR3nt: TGCGCCAGCAGAGGACAGGGTAGCTATGGCTACACCTTC

abundance: -
j_gene: TRBJ2-1
d_gene: TRBD1
v_gene: TRBV2
CDR3aa: CASRWDRPYNEQFF
CDR3nt: TGTGCCAGCAGATGGGACAGGCCCTACAATGAGCAGTTCTTC

abundance: -
j_gene: TRBJ1-2
d_gene: -
v_gene: TRBV2
CDR3aa: CASKESPNYGYTF
CDR3nt: TGTGCCAGCAAGGAGAGCCCTAACTATGGCTACACCTTC

abundance: -
j_gene: TRBJ2-1
d_gene: TRBD2
v_gene: TRBV4-2
CDR3aa: CASSQDAGGTYNEQFF
CDR3nt: TGTGCCAGCAGCCAAGATGCGGGGGGGACTTACAATGAGCAGTTCTTC